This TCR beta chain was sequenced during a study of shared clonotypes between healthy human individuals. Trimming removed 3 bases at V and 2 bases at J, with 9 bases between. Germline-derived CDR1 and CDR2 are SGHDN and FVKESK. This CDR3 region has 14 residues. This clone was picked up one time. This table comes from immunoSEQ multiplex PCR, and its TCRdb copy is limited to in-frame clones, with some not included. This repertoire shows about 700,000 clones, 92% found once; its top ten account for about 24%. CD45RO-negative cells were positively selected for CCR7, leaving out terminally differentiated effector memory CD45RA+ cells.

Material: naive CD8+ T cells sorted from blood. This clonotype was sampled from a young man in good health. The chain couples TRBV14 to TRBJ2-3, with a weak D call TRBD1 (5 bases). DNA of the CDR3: TGTGCCAGCAGCCACAGGGATTTCACAGATACGCAGTATTTT. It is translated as CASSHRDFTDTQYF.